The entry below gives a single T cell receptor (beta chain) sequence along with its context. Based on its abundance in the sample, this clonotype is medium-sized (0.01 to 0.1%). Its antigen is currently not known. Base quality data are lacking; no much larger clone is found one base away. This sample is drawn from a study of immune reconstitution after stem cell transplant in scleroderma (dated by TCRdb to 2015 to 2018). The library was built by means of RT-PCR. TCRdb names Illumina MiSeq as the instrument used. TCRdb passed the public sequencing reads through fastp at Q25 and MiXCR, retaining productive beta sequences. Every distinct CDR3 protein forms one entry, paired with its most common genes and DNA. Within this sample are thousands of distinct CDR3 sequences, with under 9.5% of them counted one time only. The ten top clones hold approximately 10% of the sample. Trimming at the junction amounts to 4 bases on V and 2 bases on J, and the germline ends lie 17 bases apart. CDR1 and CDR2 are drawn from the germline V gene: SGHDT, YYEEEE. From cysteine to phenylalanine, the CDR3 is 16 amino acids long. Only the CDR3 DNA stays, 48 bases, in frame from base 1.

This chain is built from TRBV5-6 and TRBJ2-3, with no confident D gene call. This sample was obtained before or after autologous hematopoietic stem cell transplantation (not recorded which). The source is a female donor with systemic sclerosis. The nucleotide sequence reads as follows: TGTGCCAGCAGCCCCACGTGGGCAGCGTTCACAGATACGCAGTATTTT. Its protein product is CASSPTWAAFTDTQYF.